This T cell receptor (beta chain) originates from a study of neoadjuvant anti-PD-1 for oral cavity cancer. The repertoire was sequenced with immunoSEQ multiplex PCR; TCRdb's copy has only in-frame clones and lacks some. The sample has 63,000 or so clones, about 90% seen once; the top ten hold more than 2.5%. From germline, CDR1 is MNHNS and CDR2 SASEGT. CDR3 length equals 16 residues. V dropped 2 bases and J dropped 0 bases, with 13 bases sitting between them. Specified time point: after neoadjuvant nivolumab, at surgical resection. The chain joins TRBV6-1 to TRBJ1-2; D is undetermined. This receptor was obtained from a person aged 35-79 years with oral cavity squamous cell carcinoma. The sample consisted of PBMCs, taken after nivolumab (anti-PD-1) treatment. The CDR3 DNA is TGTGCCAGCAGTGAATTATTCGAAGGAGCTAACTATGGCTACACCTTC. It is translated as CASSELFEGANYGYTF.